This T cell receptor beta chain was sequenced in a study of cytomegalovirus exposure and HLA in healthy donors. PCR was performed using 60 Vbeta and 13 Jbeta primers. Using immunoSEQ multiplex PCR, the repertoire was profiled, and TCRdb retains in-frame clones only, with some absent. The table shows about 180,000 clones, with more than 65% occurring only once. The specimen sequenced was PBMCs. The receptor was derived from a girl aged 2 to 10 in good health and CMV-seropositive.

The CDR3 DNA follows: TGCGCCAGCAGCCAAGCCCCCGCAGGACTAAGCTCCTACGAGCAGTACTTC. It translates to CASSQAPAGLSSYEQYF. The chain links TRBV4-1 to TRBJ2-7; TRBD2 is a possible D gene (6 bases). The germline CDR1 and CDR2 sequences are MGHRA and YSYEKL. Trimming shortened V by 1 base and J by 0 bases, and 16 bases separated the two germline ends. The CDR3 extends over 17 amino acids.